This T cell receptor beta chain comes out of a study of CD8 T cells in ankylosing spondylitis. As to this clonotype: Its antigen is not known. Compared with germline, one end of the junction differs, possibly owing to a read error.

TCRdb analysed the 5' RACE reads with MiXCR anew, one entry per CDR3 protein. This sample has approximately 100,000 distinct CDR3 sequences, with around 24% found just once. This CDR3 is built from 10 residues. Germline values: CDR1 SGHNT, CDR2 YYREEE (reference sequence). General study points: Earlier reports found some motif variants in synovial fluid and blood in reactive arthritis. According to the report, clones linked to the disease were significantly enriched in matched synovial fluid samples taken from ankylosing spondylitis patients.

The sequenced sample was synovial fluid, either unsorted or a sorted T cell fraction (not recorded which). The V gene is TRBV5-4, the J gene TRBJ1-6; weak D call: TRBD1 (6 bases). The clonotype was recovered from a male donor with ankylosing spondylitis. The CDR3 loop reads CASSFSGVRF. The CDR3 bases are TGTGCCAGCAGCTTCTCAGGGGTCCGGTTT. The variable domain in full, with the rest retrieved from reference TRBV5-4 and TRBJ1-6, is ETGVTQSPTHLIKTRGQQVTLRCSSQSGHNTVSWYQQALGQGPQFIFQYYREEENGRGNFPPRFSGLQFPNYSSELNVNALELDDSALYLCASSFSGVRFGNGTRLTVT.